These 24 T cell receptor beta chains were sequenced from one sample in a study of T cell clonotyping in hematopoietic cell transplantation. The time point denotes: recipient sample about 28 days before transplant, after cytoreduction. Sequencing used immunoSEQ multiplex PCR; TCRdb keeps in-frame clones, though not all of them. The sample lists some 14,000 clones, around four fifths occurring once. Source: peripheral blood mononuclear cells, taken before stem cell transplant. The receptors come from a man aged 55 to 69 with acute myeloid leukemia. Some clones in this sample may be carry-over from other donors' samples.

The chain couples TRBV7-3 to TRBJ1-1, with a possible D match to TRBD1 (6 bases). Germline CDR1 SGHTA, CDR2 FQGTGA. The V end lost 5 bases, the J end lost 1 base, and 11 bases lay between the germline ends. This CDR3 contains 14 residues. DNA for the CDR3: TGTGCCAGCAGCACCACAGGGCCGAACACTGAAGCTTTCTTT. Amino acid sequence: CASSTTGPNTEAFF.

This clone was seen once. The chain carries TRBV19 and TRBJ1-2, with 12 bases fitting TRBD1. CDR1 and CDR2 from the germline V gene are LNHDA and SQIVND (reference sequence). The CDR3 runs to 15 residues. After removal of 8 bases from V and 6 bases from J, the junction contained 10 bases not matched to a gene. CDR3 in amino acids: CASRTGTGGGDGYTF. The CDR3 DNA reads TGTGCCAGTCGGACCGGGACAGGGGGCGGGGATGGCTACACCTTC.

The genes are TRBV2 and TRBJ2-1; TRBD2 agrees at 9 bases. V gave up 4 bases and J gave up 8 bases; unmatched junction bases: 9. This CDR3 is built from 15 residues. CDR1 SNHLY and CDR2 FYNNEI come from the germline V gene. CDR3 nucleotide sequence: TGTGCCAGCAGTGGAGGGGCGGGGGGGCCTTATGAGCAGTTCTTC. Translated, it gives CASSGGAGGPYEQFF.

The genes are TRBV9 and TRBJ1-2; 7 nucleotides agree with TRBD1. The CDR3 spans 16 residues. Germline V gene data show CDR1 as SGDLS and CDR2 as YYNGEE. Unmatched junction bases numbered 13, after V lost 2 bases and J lost 6 bases. The CDR3 bases are TGTGCCAGCAGCGTGGACCACACAGGGGTCTCTAATGGCTACACCTTC. It specifies CASSVDHTGVSNGYTF. Supplemented by reference TRBV9 and TRBJ1-2, the full variable domain reads DSGVTQTPKHLITATGQRVTLRCSPRSGDLSVYWYQQSLDQGLQFLIQYYNGEERAKGNILERFSAQQFPDLHSELNLSSLELGDSALYFCASSVDHTGVSNGYTFGSGTRLTVV.

The chain employs TRBV6-5 and TRBJ1-2, with 7 bases that match TRBD1. The CDR3 spans 13 residues. The germline V gene has CDR1 MNHEY and CDR2 SVGAGI. The V and J ends lost 7 bases and 7 bases, in that order; junction bases with no gene match: 9. The chain's CDR3 is CASTQSGGRGYTF. In DNA, the CDR3 is TGTGCCAGCACTCAATCAGGGGGACGTGGCTACACCTTC.

V is TRBV19 and J is TRBJ1-1, with no clear D. V lost 3 bases and J lost 5, with 10 bases in between. CDR1 and CDR2 from the germline V gene are LNHDA and SQIVND (reference sequence). The CDR3 totals 13 residues. The CDR3 here is CASSIGLSTEAFF. CDR3 DNA: TGTGCCAGTAGTATCGGGTTATCGACTGAAGCTTTCTTT.

The chain links TRBV4-2 to TRBJ1-2; 9 bases line up with TRBD1. Germline loops: CDR1 LGHNA, CDR2 YNFKEQ. The CDR3 sequence is 15 residues long. V shed 2 bases, J shed 8 bases, and the junction held 9 bases outside the gene matches. As DNA, the CDR3 is TGTGCCAGCAGCCAACCGGGACAGGGAAAGGACGGCTACACCTTC. Translating gives CASSQPGQGKDGYTF.

The gene calls are TRBV11-2 and TRBJ2-1, with 14 positions matching TRBD2. The CDR3 is made up of 17 amino acids. The germline CDR1 and CDR2 sequences are SGHAT and FQNNGV. Trimming removed 5 bases from V and 4 bases from J; junction bases left unmatched: 7. The CDR3: CASSKRTSGGLYNEQFF. CDR3 bases: TGTGCCAGCAGCAAACGGACTAGCGGGGGGCTTTACAATGAGCAGTTCTTC. Complete variable domain (other parts from reference TRBV11-2 and TRBJ2-1): EAGVAQSPRYKIIEKRQSVAFWCNPISGHATLYWYQQILGQGPKLLIQFQNNGVVDDSQLPKDRFSAERLKGVDSTLKIQPAKLEDSAVYLCASSKRTSGGLYNEQFFGPGTRLTVL.

The CDR3 sequence: CASSLRDRGLDEQYF. The DNA of the CDR3 is TGTGCCAGCAGCCTCCGGGACAGGGGGTTGGACGAGCAGTACTTC. The V gene is TRBV14, the J gene TRBJ2-7; 11 nucleotides agree with TRBD1. The CDR3 has 15 residues. V shed 4 bases and J 5 bases; nucleotides not matched to a gene: 7. Germline V gene lookup returns CDR1 SGHDN and CDR2 FVKESK.

The genes are TRBV30 and TRBJ1-5; D gene ambiguous. This CDR3 has 14 residues. Germline V lookup: CDR1 GTSNPN, CDR2 SVGIG (reference sequence). V dropped 3 bases and J dropped 9 bases, with 18 bases sitting between them. The CDR3 region has the DNA TGTGCCTGGAGCCCCCCGGTGGGTTTGGGGCCCCAGCATTTT. Translating it yields CAWSPPVGLGPQHF.

V gene TRBV30 combines with J gene TRBJ2-1; D is unclear. Trimming stripped 1 base from V and 6 bases from J, with 4 bases between. Germline lookup yields CDR1 GTSNPN and CDR2 SVGIG (reference sequence). This CDR3 is 11 amino acids long. The CDR3 region is CAWSALNEQFF. In nucleotides, the CDR3 is TGTGCCTGGAGTGCCCTCAATGAGCAGTTCTTC.

This chain connects TRBV6-4 to TRBJ2-7, with a possible D match to TRBD1 (6 bases). Trimming pared 6 bases from V and 0 bases from J, leaving 15 bases between. Germline values: CDR1 MRHNA, CDR2 SNTAGT. CDR3 size: 15 residues. The CDR3 spells CASSPGHGGSYEQYF. The CDR3, as DNA: TGTGCCAGCAGCCCGGGACACGGAGGCTCCTACGAGCAGTACTTC.

The V call is TRBV9, the J call TRBJ2-1; TRBD2 agrees at 15 bases. The CDR3 consists of 16 residues. With V trimmed by 4 bases and J by 7 bases, 6 bases remained unmatched. The germline V gene has CDR1 SGDLS and CDR2 YYNGEE. The CDR3 DNA is TGTGCCAGCAGCCCCCCGGGACTAGCGGGGGGAAATGAGCAGTTCTTC. Its protein product is CASSPPGLAGGNEQFF.

CDR3 DNA: TGTGCCAGCAGTCCGGGGGGACCCCACACCCTCAATGAGCAGTTCTTC. The encoded protein is CASSPGGPHTLNEQFF. The chain is built from TRBV11-2 and TRBJ2-1; 7 positions agree with TRBD2. Germline assignment: CDR1 SGHAT and CDR2 FQNNGV. V lost 6 bases to trimming and J lost 6 bases; unmatched junction nucleotides: 14. The CDR3 loop spans 16 amino acids.

This clone came up a few times. The chain uses TRBV7-9 and TRBJ1-4; tentatively, D is TRBD1 (6 bases). CDR3 length: 17 residues. Trimming took off 1 base at V and 0 bases at J, with 12 bases between the two ends. Germline V lookup: CDR1 SEHNR, CDR2 FQNEAQ (reference sequence). CDR3 sequence: CASSLGQDDATNEKLFF. CDR3 in DNA: TGTGCCAGCAGCTTAGGACAGGACGATGCAACTAATGAAAAACTGTTTTTT.

The rearrangement uses TRBV5-1 and TRBJ1-5; D is possibly TRBD1 (5 bases). Looked up from germline, CDR1 is SGHRS and CDR2 is YFSETQ. This CDR3 has 15 residues. V lost 1 base and J lost 0, with 8 bases in between. The CDR3 region has the DNA TGCGCCAGCAGCTTGACAGGTTATAGCAATCAGCCCCAGCATTTT. Protein: CASSLTGYSNQPQHF.

The chain uses TRBV5-1 and TRBJ1-2; D is perhaps TRBD1 (6 bases). This CDR3 region has 14 residues. The V and J ends lost 6 bases and 4 bases respectively, with 16 bases between them. Germline values: CDR1 SGHRS, CDR2 YFSETQ. The CDR3 spells CASNENRDFYGYTF. CDR3 nucleotide sequence: TGCGCCAGCAACGAGAACAGGGACTTCTATGGCTACACCTTC.

The genes are TRBV7-2 and TRBJ2-7, with TRBD1 identical over 7 bases. This CDR3 spans 13 amino acids. Germline V gene data show CDR1 as SGHTA and CDR2 as FQGNSA. The V gene end was trimmed by 2 bases and the J gene end by 5 bases; junction bases not matched to a gene: 3. As DNA, the CDR3 is TGTGCCAGCAGCTTACTAGACAGGGACGAGCAGTACTTC. Translation: CASSLLDRDEQYF.

The V call is TRBV19, the J call TRBJ1-2; 7 nucleotides align to TRBD1. Looked up from germline, CDR1 is LNHDA and CDR2 is SQIVND (reference sequence). This CDR3 is 13 amino acids long. Trimming cost V 7 bases and J 2 bases; bases outside gene matches: 4. This CDR3 is CASTPGGNYGYTF. The CDR3 DNA reads TGTGCCAGTACCCCAGGGGGGAACTATGGCTACACCTTC.

The V and J genes are TRBV10-2 and TRBJ1-1; D is ambiguous. The CDR3 covers 14 residues. Trimming took off 6 bases at V and 1 base at J, with 12 bases between the two ends. Germline CDR1 WSHSY, CDR2 SAAADI. In DNA form, the CDR3 reads TGCGCCAGCAGAGAAAATAGACGGAACACTGAAGCTTTCTTT. Its protein is CASRENRRNTEAFF.

The V gene is TRBV5-5, the J gene TRBJ1-1; D perhaps matches TRBD1 (5 bases). Germline lookup yields CDR1 SGHKS and CDR2 YYEKEE (reference sequence). The ends were cut back, 4 bases at V and 2 bases at J, with 15 bases in the middle. This CDR3 is 15 amino acids long. Written as DNA, the CDR3 is TGTGCCAGCAGCCCCGGGTGGGGCCAAAACACTGAAGCTTTCTTT. This translates into CASSPGWGQNTEAFF. The full variable domain, its missing parts supplied by reference TRBV5-5 and TRBJ1-1, is DAGVTQSPTHLIKTRGQQVTLRCSPISGHKSVSWYQQVLGQGPQFIFQYYEKEERGRGNFPDRFSARQFPNYSSELNVNALLLGDSALYLCASSPGWGQNTEAFFGQGTRLTVV.

This sequence joins TRBV9 and TRBJ1-1; maybe TRBD1 (6 bases). The CDR3 has 15 residues. The ends were cut back, 4 bases at V and 5 bases at J, with 18 bases in the middle. CDR1 and CDR2 from the germline V gene are SGDLS and YYNGEE. The CDR3 here is CASSFRPRGGTEAFF. CDR3 nucleotide sequence: TGTGCCAGCAGCTTCCGTCCCAGGGGTGGGACTGAAGCTTTCTTT. Combining the CDR3 with reference TRBV9 and TRBJ1-1 gives the whole variable domain DSGVTQTPKHLITATGQRVTLRCSPRSGDLSVYWYQQSLDQGLQFLIQYYNGEERAKGNILERFSAQQFPDLHSELNLSSLELGDSALYFCASSFRPRGGTEAFFGQGTRLTVV.

This chain joins TRBV25-1 and TRBJ2-2; D remains ambiguous. Germline V gene sequence: CDR1 MGHDK, CDR2 SYGVNS. The CDR3 runs 14 residues. Trimming shortened V by 6 bases and J by 0 bases, and 8 bases separated the two germline ends. The CDR3: CASSGQANTGELFF. The CDR3, as DNA: TGTGCCAGCAGCGGGCAGGCGAACACCGGGGAGCTGTTTTTT.

V and J are TRBV19 and TRBJ1-1; the D is unclear. The CDR3 sequence is 14 residues long. Germline lookup yields CDR1 LNHDA and CDR2 SQIVND (reference sequence). Trimming shortened V by 3 bases and J by 1 base, and 9 bases separated the two germline ends. The CDR3 protein is CASSIRDGNTEAFF. The CDR3 nucleotides read TGTGCCAGTAGTATCCGGGATGGGAACACTGAAGCTTTCTTT.